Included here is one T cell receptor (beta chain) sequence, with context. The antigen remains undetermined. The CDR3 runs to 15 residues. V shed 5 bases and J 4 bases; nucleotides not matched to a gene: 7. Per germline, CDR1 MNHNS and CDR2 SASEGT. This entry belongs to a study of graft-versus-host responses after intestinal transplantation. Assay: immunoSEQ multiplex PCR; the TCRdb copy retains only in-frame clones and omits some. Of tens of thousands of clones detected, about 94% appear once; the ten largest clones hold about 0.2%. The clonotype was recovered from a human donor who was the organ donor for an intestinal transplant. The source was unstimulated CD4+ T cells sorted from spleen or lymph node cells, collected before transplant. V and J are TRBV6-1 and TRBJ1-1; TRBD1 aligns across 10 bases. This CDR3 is CASSWDRGKGTEAFF. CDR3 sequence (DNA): TGTGCCAGCAGTTGGGACAGGGGAAAGGGCACTGAAGCTTTCTTT.